This is a list of T cell receptor beta chains from one sample in a study of graft-versus-host responses after intestinal transplantation. The table came from immunoSEQ multiplex PCR; TCRdb's copy has only in-frame clones and leaves some out. Of about 17,000 clones listed, around two fifths were seen once; the top ten hold roughly 3.5%. The input for sequencing was alloreactive CD8+ T cells from a mixed lymphocyte reaction culture, taken before intestinal transplant. The receptor set was obtained from a human patient who received an intestinal transplant. CDR3s include the opening cysteine and the closing phenylalanine or tryptophan. Fields, in order: D gene, clone size, J gene, V gene, CDR3 protein, CDR3 DNA. The D gene is left open where the match is weak. Only part of the rows carry a size: once, few, many, or a class if the clone is expanded.

TRBD1 medium-sized TRBJ2-7 TRBV5-1 CASSPGTGGSYEQYF TGCGCCAGCAGCCCCGGGACAGGGGGCTCCTACGAGCAGTACTTC
NA NA TRBJ1-2 TRBV29-1 CSAIDRRYGYTF TGCAGCGCCATCGACAGGCGCTATGGCTACACCTTC
NA NA TRBJ2-2 TRBV7-9 CASSLIGQSNTGELFF TGTGCCAGCAGCTTAATAGGACAGTCGAACACCGGGGAGCTGTTTTTT
NA few TRBJ2-1 TRBV11-2 CASSLDYQGQSYNEQFF TGTGCCAGCAGCTTAGACTACCAGGGGCAGTCCTACAATGAGCAGTTCTTC
NA NA TRBJ1-1 TRBV27 CASSLSAGDTEAFF TGTGCCAGCAGTTTATCCGCAGGGGATACTGAAGCTTTCTTT
TRBD2 few TRBJ2-7 TRBV27 CASSSLAGGGNEQYF TGTGCCAGCAGTTCCCTAGCGGGAGGAGGTAACGAGCAGTACTTC
NA NA TRBJ2-1 TRBV6-5 CASSYSMGNEQFF TGTGCCAGCAGTTACTCAATGGGGAATGAGCAGTTCTTC
NA medium-sized TRBJ2-7 TRBV4-1 CASSIHEDSYEQYF TGCGCCAGCAGCATCCACGAGGACAGCTACGAGCAGTACTTC
TRBD2 NA TRBJ2-3 TRBV10-1 CASSEIPPGGTDTQYF TGCGCCAGCAGTGAGATACCGCCGGGAGGGACAGATACGCAGTATTTT
NA NA TRBJ1-1 TRBV27 CASSQDHNRANAEAFF TGTGCCAGCAGTCAGGACCACAACAGGGCTAACGCTGAAGCTTTCTTT
NA NA TRBJ1-1 TRBV29-1 CSVELGTTEAFF TGCAGCGTTGAACTAGGGACCACTGAAGCTTTCTTT
NA few TRBJ1-1 TRBV5-1 CASSSGQGAEAFF TGCGCCAGCAGCTCCGGCCAGGGCGCTGAAGCTTTCTTT
NA NA TRBJ2-1 TRBV5-8 CASSLTLYNEQFF TGTGCCAGCAGCTTGACCCTGTACAATGAGCAGTTCTTC
NA NA TRBJ2-7 TRBV21-1 CASSPTGRLPGGHEQYF TGTGCCAGCAGCCCGACAGGGCGGCTCCCCGGGGGGCACGAGCAGTACTTC
TRBD2 NA TRBJ2-3 TRBV9 CASSVDRRGTSGPDTQYF TGTGCCAGCAGCGTAGACCGAAGAGGGACTAGCGGTCCAGATACGCAGTATTTT
NA medium-sized TRBJ2-1 TRBV5-1 CASSLNPSYAYNEQFF TGCGCCAGCAGCTTGAACCCCTCCTATGCCTACAATGAGCAGTTCTTC
NA NA TRBJ1-3 TRBV12-5 CASGFGRANTIYF TGTGCTAGTGGTTTCGGCAGGGCTAACACCATATATTTT
NA medium-sized TRBJ2-7 TRBV19 CASGRWYEQYF TGTGCCAGTGGGCGGTGGTACGAGCAGTACTTC
NA NA TRBJ1-1 TRBV11-2 CASSPRTGNTEAFF TGTGCCAGCAGCCCGAGGACTGGAAACACTGAAGCTTTCTTT
NA NA TRBJ2-1 TRBV5-3 CARSGQGPRDEQFF TGTGCCAGAAGCGGGCAGGGACCTAGGGATGAGCAGTTCTTC
TRBD1 NA TRBJ1-2 TRBV27 CASSLGTGYGYTF TGTGCCAGCAGTTTAGGGACAGGGTATGGCTACACCTTC
NA NA TRBJ2-3 TRBV7-6 CASSLRGPTADTQYF TGTGCCAGCAGCTTAAGGGGTCCGACAGCAGATACGCAGTATTTT
NA NA TRBJ1-1 TRBV28 CASSSRATRYDMNTEAFF TGTGCCAGCAGTTCACGGGCGACCCGGTACGACATGAACACTGAAGCTTTCTTT
NA few TRBJ1-1 TRBV6-5 CASSYGGRVKAFF TGTGCCAGCAGTTATGGTGGCAGGGTAAAAGCTTTCTTT
TRBD1 NA TRBJ2-6 TRBV28 CASSLRGQAIVSSGANVLTF TGTGCCAGCAGTTTACGAGGACAGGCTATCGTGTCGTCCGGGGCCAACGTCCTGACTTTC
NA NA TRBJ1-1 TRBV6-8 CASTGATEAFF TGTGCCAGCACTGGGGCCACTGAAGCTTTCTTT
TRBD1 few TRBJ2-1 TRBV5-1 CASSLDRGSSYNEQFF TGCGCCAGCAGCTTGGACAGGGGGAGCTCCTACAATGAGCAGTTCTTC
TRBD2 once TRBJ2-3 TRBV27 CAGSLASGLATSRGTDTQYF TGTGCCGGCAGTTTGGCCTCGGGACTAGCGACCTCGCGGGGCACAGATACGCAGTATTTT
NA few TRBJ1-2 TRBV4-1 CASSQVMYGQSPVIPYGYTF TGCGCCAGCAGCCAAGTTATGTACGGACAGAGCCCAGTGATTCCCTATGGCTACACCTTC
TRBD2 NA TRBJ2-1 TRBV5-5 CASSLDSGSLFNEQFF TGTGCCAGCAGCTTGGATAGCGGGAGCCTATTCAATGAGCAGTTCTTC
NA few TRBJ2-7 TRBV6-5 CASSPGLEQYF TGTGCCAGCAGCCCAGGGTTAGAGCAGTACTTC
NA NA TRBJ1-5 TRBV2 CASSPGTSNQPQHF TGTGCCAGCTCTCCCGGGACAAGTAATCAGCCCCAGCATTTT
NA once TRBJ1-3 TRBV10-1 CASSEWTDSSGNTIYF TGCGCCAGCAGTGAGTGGACGGATAGCTCTGGAAACACCATATATTTT
NA NA TRBJ2-4 TRBV21-1 CASSSTWLQQRKNIQYF TGTGCCAGCAGTTCAACTTGGCTACAGCAAAGAAAAAACATTCAGTACTTC
TRBD1 NA TRBJ1-1 TRBV9 CASSSTGATEAFF TGTGCCAGCAGCTCTACAGGGGCCACTGAAGCTTTCTTT
NA few TRBJ2-1 TRBV11-3 CASSLQDHEQFF TGTGCCAGCAGCTTACAGGACCATGAGCAGTTCTTC
NA NA TRBJ2-1 TRBV2 CATEEVATPADEQFF TGTGCCACCGAAGAGGTTGCGACCCCCGCCGATGAGCAGTTCTTC
NA few TRBJ1-2 TRBV5-1 CASSWGRYYGYTF TGCGCCAGCAGCTGGGGACGGTACTATGGCTACACCTTC
NA NA TRBJ2-3 TRBV18 CASSPSNTDTQYF TGTGCCAGCTCACCTTCCAACACAGATACGCAGTATTTT
TRBD1 NA TRBJ2-1 TRBV14 CASSQDQDRVGDEQFF TGTGCCAGCAGCCAAGACCAGGACAGGGTCGGAGATGAGCAGTTCTTC
NA NA TRBJ2-1 TRBV7-9 CASSPPGLASSYNEQFF TGTGCCAGCAGCCCCCCGGGACTTGCCAGCTCCTACAATGAGCAGTTCTTC
TRBD2 few TRBJ2-5 TRBV4-1 CASSASGRAAETQYF TGCGCCAGCAGCGCTAGCGGGAGGGCCGCAGAGACCCAGTACTTC
NA NA TRBJ1-2 TRBV11-1 CASSREHEAGKTYGYTF TGTGCCAGCAGCCGTGAGCATGAGGCTGGAAAGACCTATGGCTACACCTTC
TRBD1 NA TRBJ2-7 TRBV18 CASRSIPGTGVYEQYF TGTGCCAGCCGCTCGATTCCCGGGACAGGGGTCTACGAGCAGTACTTC
TRBD1 NA TRBJ1-2 TRBV2 CATLAGTGERAYGYTF TGTGCCACCCTAGCCGGCACAGGGGAAAGGGCTTATGGCTACACCTTC
TRBD2 NA TRBJ2-5 TRBV11-2 CASREGGIQETQYF TGTGCCAGCAGAGAGGGAGGGATACAAGAGACCCAGTACTTC
NA NA TRBJ2-7 TRBV5-8 CASSQDDSYEQYF TGTGCCAGCAGCCAAGATGACTCCTACGAGCAGTACTTC
NA once TRBJ1-1 TRBV28 CASSLVGLHMNTEAFF TGTGCCAGCAGTTTGGTAGGGCTCCACATGAACACTGAAGCTTTCTTT
TRBD1 medium-sized TRBJ1-2 TRBV9 CASSVGGTGDGYTF TGTGCCAGCAGCGTAGGCGGGACAGGTGATGGCTACACCTTC
TRBD1 NA TRBJ1-3 TRBV6-6 CASMSQGSSGNTIYF TGTGCCAGCATGTCACAGGGGAGCTCTGGAAACACCATATATTTT
TRBD2 NA TRBJ2-7 TRBV29-1 CSVDKREPYEQYF TGCAGCGTCGATAAGCGGGAGCCGTACGAGCAGTACTTC
NA NA TRBJ2-7 TRBV6-1 CASSEGEAYEQYF TGTGCCAGCAGTGAAGGGGAGGCCTACGAGCAGTACTTC
TRBD1 few TRBJ2-3 TRBV13 CASSLGRGRQYF TGTGCCAGCAGCTTAGGCAGGGGGAGGCAGTATTTT
NA medium-sized TRBJ2-6 TRBV6-1 CASSEARHLGSGANVLTF TGTGCCAGCAGTGAAGCAAGGCACCTCGGCTCTGGGGCCAACGTCCTGACTTTC
NA medium-sized TRBJ1-2 TRBV10-3 CAISEDSPYGYTF TGTGCCATCAGTGAGGACAGCCCCTATGGCTACACCTTC
TRBD1 NA TRBJ1-2 TRBV14 CASSQLTGSNYGYTF TGTGCCAGCAGCCAGCTGACAGGGAGTAACTATGGCTACACCTTC
TRBD2 NA TRBJ2-1 TRBV2 CASSELAESYNEQFF TGTGCCAGCAGTGAGCTAGCGGAGTCCTACAATGAGCAGTTCTTC
NA NA TRBJ1-2 TRBV6-5 CASSFGQKPNYGYTF TGTGCCAGCAGTTTTGGACAAAAGCCTAACTATGGCTACACCTTC
NA NA TRBJ1-5 TRBV7-8 CASSLDGGRNQPQHF TGTGCCAGCAGCTTAGATGGTGGACGCAATCAGCCCCAGCATTTT